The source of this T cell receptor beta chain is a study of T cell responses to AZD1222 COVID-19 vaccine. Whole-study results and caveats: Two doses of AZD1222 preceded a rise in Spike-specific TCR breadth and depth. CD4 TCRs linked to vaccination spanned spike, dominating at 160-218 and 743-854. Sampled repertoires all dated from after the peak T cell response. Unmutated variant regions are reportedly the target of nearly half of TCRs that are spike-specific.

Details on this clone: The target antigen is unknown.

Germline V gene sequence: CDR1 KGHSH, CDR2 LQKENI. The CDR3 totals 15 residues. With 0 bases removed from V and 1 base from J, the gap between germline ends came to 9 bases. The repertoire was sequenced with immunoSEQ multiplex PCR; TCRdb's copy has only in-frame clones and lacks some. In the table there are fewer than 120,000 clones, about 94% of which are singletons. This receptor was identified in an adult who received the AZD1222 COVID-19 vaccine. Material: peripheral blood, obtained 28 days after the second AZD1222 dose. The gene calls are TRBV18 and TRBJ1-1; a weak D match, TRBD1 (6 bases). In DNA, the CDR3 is TGTGCCAGCTCACCACCCGGACAGCCGAACACTGAAGCTTTCTTT. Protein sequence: CASSPPGQPNTEAFF.